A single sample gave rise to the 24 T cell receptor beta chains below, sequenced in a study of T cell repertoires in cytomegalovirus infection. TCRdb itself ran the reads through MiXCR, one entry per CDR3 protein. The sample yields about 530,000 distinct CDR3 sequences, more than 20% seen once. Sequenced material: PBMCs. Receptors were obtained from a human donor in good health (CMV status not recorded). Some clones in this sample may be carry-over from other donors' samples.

CDR3 protein: CASSIGQGRNTGELFF. The CDR3 nucleotides read TGTGCCAGTAGTATCGGGCAGGGGCGGAACACCGGGGAGCTGTTTTTT. The J gene is TRBJ2-2, the V gene TRBV19; D might be TRBD1 (6 bases). The CDR3 covers 16 residues. Per the germline V gene, CDR1 is LNHDA and CDR2 is SQIVND (reference sequence). V lost 3 bases and J lost 1, with 12 bases in between.

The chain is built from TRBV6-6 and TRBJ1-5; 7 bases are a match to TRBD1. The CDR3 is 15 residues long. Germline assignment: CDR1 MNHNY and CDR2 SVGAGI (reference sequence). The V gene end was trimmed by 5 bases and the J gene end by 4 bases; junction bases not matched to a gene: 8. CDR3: CASSGLRGFNQPQHF. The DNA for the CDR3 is TGTGCCAGCAGTGGTCTCAGGGGGTTTAATCAGCCCCAGCATTTT.

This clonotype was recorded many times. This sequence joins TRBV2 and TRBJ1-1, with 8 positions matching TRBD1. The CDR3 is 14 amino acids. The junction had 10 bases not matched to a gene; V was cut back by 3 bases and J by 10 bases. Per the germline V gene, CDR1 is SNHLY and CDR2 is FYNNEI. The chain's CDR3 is CASSDRTGMGRAFF. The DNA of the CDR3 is TGTGCCAGCAGTGATCGGACAGGGATGGGAAGAGCTTTCTTT.

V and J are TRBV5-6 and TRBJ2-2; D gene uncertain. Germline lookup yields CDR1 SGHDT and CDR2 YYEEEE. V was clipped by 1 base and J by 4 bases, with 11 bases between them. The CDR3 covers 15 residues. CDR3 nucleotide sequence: TGTGCCAGCAGCTTGTCTTCGGTACCCACCGGGGAGCTGTTTTTT. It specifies CASSLSSVPTGELFF.

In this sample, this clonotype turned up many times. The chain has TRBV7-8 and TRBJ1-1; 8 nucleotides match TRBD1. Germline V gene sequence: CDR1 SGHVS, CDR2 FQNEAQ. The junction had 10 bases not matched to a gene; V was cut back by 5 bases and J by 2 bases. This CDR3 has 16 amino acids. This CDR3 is CASSLTWTGQNTEAFF. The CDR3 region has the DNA TGTGCCAGCAGCCTTACTTGGACAGGGCAAAACACTGAAGCTTTCTTT. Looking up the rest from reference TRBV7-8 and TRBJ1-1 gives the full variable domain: GAGVSQSPRYKVAKRGQDVALRCDPISGHVSLFWYQQALGQGPEFLTYFQNEAQLDKSGLPSDRFFAERPEGSVSTLKIQRTQQEDSAVYLCASSLTWTGQNTEAFFGQGTRLTVV.

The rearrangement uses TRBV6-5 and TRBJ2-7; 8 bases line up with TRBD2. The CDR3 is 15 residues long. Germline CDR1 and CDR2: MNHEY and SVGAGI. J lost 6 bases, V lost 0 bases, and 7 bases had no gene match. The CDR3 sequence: CASSYSNLAGVEQYF. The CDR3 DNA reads TGTGCCAGCAGTTACTCCAACCTAGCGGGCGTCGAGCAGTACTTC.

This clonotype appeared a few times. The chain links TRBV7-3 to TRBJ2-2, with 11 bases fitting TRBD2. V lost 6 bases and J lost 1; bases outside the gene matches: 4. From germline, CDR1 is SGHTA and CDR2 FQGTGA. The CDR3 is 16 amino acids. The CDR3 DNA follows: TGTGCCAGCAGTCTAGCGGGAGGCTTGAACACCGGGGAGCTGTTTTTT. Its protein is CASSLAGGLNTGELFF.

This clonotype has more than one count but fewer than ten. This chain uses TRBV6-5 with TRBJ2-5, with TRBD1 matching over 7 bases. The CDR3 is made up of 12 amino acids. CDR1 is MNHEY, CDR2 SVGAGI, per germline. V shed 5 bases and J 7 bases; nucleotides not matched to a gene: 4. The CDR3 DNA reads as TGTGCCAGCAGTAATAACAGGGGGACCCAGTACTTC. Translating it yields CASSNNRGTQYF.

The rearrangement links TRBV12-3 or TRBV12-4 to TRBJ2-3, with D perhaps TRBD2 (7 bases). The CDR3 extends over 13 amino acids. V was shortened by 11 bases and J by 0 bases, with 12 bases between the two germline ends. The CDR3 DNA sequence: TGTGCCTGGGGGGGCGGGAGCACAGATACGCAGTATTTT. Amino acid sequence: CAWGGGSTDTQYF.

DNA of the CDR3: TGTGCCAGCAGCGTCGCAGGGAACACTGAAGCTTTCTTT. This gives the protein CASSVAGNTEAFF. The chain is built from TRBV7-4 and TRBJ1-1, with D unclear. Trimming pared 5 bases from V and 1 base from J, leaving 8 bases between. The CDR3 sequence is 13 residues long. Germline CDR1 reads SGHVT; CDR2 reads SQSDAQ. Supplemented by reference TRBV7-4 and TRBJ1-1, the full variable domain reads GAGVSQSPRYKVAKRGRDVALRCDSISGHVTLYWYRQTLGQGSEVLTYSQSDAQRDKSGRPSGRFSAERPERSVSTLKIQRTEQGDSAVYLCASSVAGNTEAFFGQGTRLTVV.

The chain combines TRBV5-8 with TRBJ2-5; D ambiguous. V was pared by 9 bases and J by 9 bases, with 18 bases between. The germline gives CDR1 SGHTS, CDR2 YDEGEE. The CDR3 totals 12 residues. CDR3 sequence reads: CATGLGNGPQYF. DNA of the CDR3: TGTGCCACCGGGCTGGGGAATGGGCCCCAGTACTTC. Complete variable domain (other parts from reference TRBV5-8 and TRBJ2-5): EAGVTQSPTHLIKTRGQQATLRCSPISGHTSVYWYQQALGLGLQFLLWYDEGEERNRGNFPPRFSGRQFPNYSSELNVNALELEDSALYLCATGLGNGPQYFGPGTRLLVL.

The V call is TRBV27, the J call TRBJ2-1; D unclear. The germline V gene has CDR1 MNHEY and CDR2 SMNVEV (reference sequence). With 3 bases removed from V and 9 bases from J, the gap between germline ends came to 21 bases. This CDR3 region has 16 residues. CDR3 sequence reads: CASSFVFRPSPSEQFF. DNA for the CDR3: TGTGCCAGCAGTTTCGTATTTAGGCCCAGCCCGAGTGAGCAGTTCTTC.

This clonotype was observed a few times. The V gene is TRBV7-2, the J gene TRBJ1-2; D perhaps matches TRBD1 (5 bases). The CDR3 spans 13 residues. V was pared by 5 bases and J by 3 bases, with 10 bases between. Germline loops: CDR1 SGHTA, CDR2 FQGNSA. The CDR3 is CASSMGPHYGYTF. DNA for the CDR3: TGTGCCAGCAGCATGGGACCGCACTATGGCTACACCTTC.

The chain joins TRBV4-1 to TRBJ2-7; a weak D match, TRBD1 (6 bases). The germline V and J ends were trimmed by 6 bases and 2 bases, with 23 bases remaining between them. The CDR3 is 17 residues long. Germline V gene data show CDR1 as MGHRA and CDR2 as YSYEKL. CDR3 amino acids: CASRKSLRGRIAYEQYF. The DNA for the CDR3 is TGCGCCAGCAGAAAGTCACTCAGGGGAAGGATTGCCTACGAGCAGTACTTC.

CDR3 loop: CASQVSDTDTQYF. Here the CDR3 DNA reads TGTGCTAGCCAGGTGTCCGACACAGATACGCAGTATTTT. The chain combines TRBV12-5 with TRBJ2-3, with D hard to call. The CDR3 sequence is 13 residues long. The germline CDR1 and CDR2 sequences are LGHNT and FRNRAP. Trimming left V 9 bases short and J 2 bases short, with 12 bases between.

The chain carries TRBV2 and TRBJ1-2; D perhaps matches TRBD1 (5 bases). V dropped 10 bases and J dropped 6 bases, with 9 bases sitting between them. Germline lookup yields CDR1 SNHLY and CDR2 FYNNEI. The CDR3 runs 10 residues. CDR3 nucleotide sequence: TGTGCCACCGGGACGGATGGCTACACCTTC. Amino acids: CATGTDGYTF.

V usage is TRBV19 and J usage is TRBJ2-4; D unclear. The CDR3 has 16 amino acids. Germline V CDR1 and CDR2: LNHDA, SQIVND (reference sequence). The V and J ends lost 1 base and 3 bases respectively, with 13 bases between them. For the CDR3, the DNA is TGTGCCAGTAGTATAGGAGATAGTGTATACAAAAACATTCAGTACTTC. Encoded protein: CASSIGDSVYKNIQYF.

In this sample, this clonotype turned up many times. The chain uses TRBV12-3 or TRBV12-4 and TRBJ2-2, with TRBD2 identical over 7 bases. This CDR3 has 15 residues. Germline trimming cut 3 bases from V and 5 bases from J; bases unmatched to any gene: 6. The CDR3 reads CASSFGEGGTGELFF. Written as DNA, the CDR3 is TGTGCCAGCAGTTTCGGGGAGGGAGGGACCGGGGAGCTGTTTTTT.

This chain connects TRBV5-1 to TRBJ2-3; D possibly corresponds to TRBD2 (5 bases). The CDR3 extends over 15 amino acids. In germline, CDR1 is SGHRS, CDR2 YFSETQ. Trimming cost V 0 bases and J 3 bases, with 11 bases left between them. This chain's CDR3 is CASSLAEGQTDTQYF. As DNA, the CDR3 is TGCGCCAGCAGCTTGGCCGAGGGCCAGACAGATACGCAGTATTTT.

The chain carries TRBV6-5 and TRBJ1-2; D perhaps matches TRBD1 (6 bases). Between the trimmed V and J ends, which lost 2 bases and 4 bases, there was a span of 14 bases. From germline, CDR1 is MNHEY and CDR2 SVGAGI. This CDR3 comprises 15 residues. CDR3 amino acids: CASSYPTDRTYGYTF. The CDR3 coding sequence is TGTGCCAGCAGTTACCCTACCGACAGGACCTATGGCTACACCTTC.

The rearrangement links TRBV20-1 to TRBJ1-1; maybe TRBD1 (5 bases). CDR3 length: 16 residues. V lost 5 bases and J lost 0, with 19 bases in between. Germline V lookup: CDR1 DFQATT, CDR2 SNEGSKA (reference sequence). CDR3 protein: CSARQQGGFLNTEAFF. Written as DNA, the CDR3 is TGCAGTGCTCGACAGCAGGGAGGATTCTTGAACACTGAAGCTTTCTTT.

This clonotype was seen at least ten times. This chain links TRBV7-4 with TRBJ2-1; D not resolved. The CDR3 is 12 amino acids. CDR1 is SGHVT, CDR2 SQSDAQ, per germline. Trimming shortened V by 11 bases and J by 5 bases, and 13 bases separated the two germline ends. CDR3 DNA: TGTGCCTCTCTCTACAGTAACAATGAGCAGTTCTTC. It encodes CASLYSNNEQFF. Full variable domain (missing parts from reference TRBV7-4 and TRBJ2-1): GAGVSQSPRYKVAKRGRDVALRCDSISGHVTLYWYRQTLGQGSEVLTYSQSDAQRDKSGRPSGRFSAERPERSVSTLKIQRTEQGDSAVYLCASLYSNNEQFFGPGTRLTVL.

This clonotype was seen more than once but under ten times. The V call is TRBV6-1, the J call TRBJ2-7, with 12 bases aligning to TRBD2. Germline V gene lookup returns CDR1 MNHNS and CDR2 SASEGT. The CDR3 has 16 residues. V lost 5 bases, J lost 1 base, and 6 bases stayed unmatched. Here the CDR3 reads CASSLASGRASYEQYF. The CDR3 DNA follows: TGTGCCAGCAGTCTCGCTAGCGGGAGGGCGTCCTACGAGCAGTACTTC.

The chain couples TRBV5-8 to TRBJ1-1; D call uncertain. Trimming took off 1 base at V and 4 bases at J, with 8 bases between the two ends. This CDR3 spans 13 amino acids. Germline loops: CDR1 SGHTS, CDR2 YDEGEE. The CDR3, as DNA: TGTGCCAGCAGCTTGAATAGCGGCACTGAAGCTTTCTTT. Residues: CASSLNSGTEAFF.